This T cell receptor beta chain originates from a study of blood T cell repertoires in COVID-19. Looking at the study overall: Samples came from the United States, Italy and Spain, spanning acute and convalescent COVID-19. T cells, B-cell-depleted T cells, or PBMCs supplied cDNA or gDNA.

V gave up 3 bases and J gave up 5 bases; unmatched junction bases: 1. Germline V gene data show CDR1 as SGHNT and CDR2 as YYREEE (reference sequence). This CDR3 comprises 15 residues. In the original analysis: Estimation of nucleated cell counts was performed using reference gene primer amplification. Only in-frame clones appear in the TCRdb table, and some are missing; sequencing was by immunoSEQ multiplex PCR. V, J and clone size reflect that table, while D and trimming were determined from the DNA. The data hold over 200,000 clones, with 90% observed a single time. The sequenced material came from peripheral blood. The source of this sequence is a man aged 30-40 years with COVID-19, enrolled during active disease. The chain has TRBV5-4 and TRBJ2-3, with 15 bases fitting TRBD2. CDR3 sequence: CASSWGLAGGDTQYF. The CDR3 region has the DNA TGTGCCAGCAGCTGGGGACTAGCGGGAGGAGATACGCAGTATTTT.